A single sample is the source of the 8 T cell receptor beta chains below, sequenced in a study of T cell changes during pregnancy in multiple sclerosis. TCRdb keeps only in-frame clones here, not all; method: immunoSEQ multiplex PCR. There are some 30,000 clones in the sample; around 90% occur only once, and roughly 7.9% lies in the top ten. The starting material was CD8+ T cells from peripheral blood mononuclear cells, obtained before pregnancy. The receptors stem from a female donor with multiple sclerosis, enrolled in a pregnancy study.

The chain combines TRBV7-9 with TRBJ1-5; D unclear. Deletions cut 0 bases from V and 5 bases from J, with 14 bases between. This CDR3 has 16 residues. Germline CDR1 is SEHNR and CDR2 is FQNEAQ (reference sequence). CDR3 sequence reads: CASSLARGIEDQPQHF. In DNA, the CDR3 is TGTGCCAGCAGCTTAGCAAGAGGGATTGAGGATCAGCCCCAGCATTTT.

The table lists this clone with a few counts. The chain joins TRBV5-1 to TRBJ1-1, with D possibly matching TRBD1 (5 bases). The ends were cut back, 4 bases at V and 8 bases at J, with 12 bases in the middle. The CDR3 has 12 amino acids. CDR1 and CDR2 from the germline V gene are SGHRS and YFSETQ. CDR3 sequence: CASSGTDSEAFF. DNA for the CDR3: TGCGCCAGCAGCGGAACAGACAGCGAAGCTTTCTTT. Based on the CDR3 plus reference TRBV5-1 and TRBJ1-1, the full variable domain is KAGVTQTPRYLIKTRGQQVTLSCSPISGHRSVSWYQQTPGQGLQFLFEYFSETQRNKGNFPGRFSGRQFSNSRSEMNVSTLELGDSALYLCASSGTDSEAFFGQGTRLTVV.

This chain joins TRBV7-9 and TRBJ2-7; 7 bases align to TRBD1. Germline V gives CDR1 SEHNR, CDR2 FQNEAQ (reference sequence). Germline trimming cut 10 bases from V and 2 bases from J; bases unmatched to any gene: 2. There are 11 residues in the CDR3. This CDR3 reads CATGQAYEQYF. CDR3 DNA sequence: TGTGCCACCGGACAGGCCTACGAGCAGTACTTC.

The V gene is TRBV12-5, the J gene TRBJ1-2, with D uncertain. Germline loops: CDR1 LGHNT, CDR2 FRNRAP. Trimming took 6 bases from V and 4 from J, leaving 15 bases between them. The CDR3 totals 14 residues. CDR3 nucleotides: TGTGCTAGTGGCCGCTGGTTGGCAAGCTATGGCTACACCTTC. Encoded protein: CASGRWLASYGYTF.

Comments on this clone: One end of the junction does not line up with germline, which may come from a read error. Other DNA variants within this sample encode the same CDR3. CDR3 in DNA: TGCGCCAGCAGTGAAGCGGGAGGGCTGAATGAGCAGTTCTTC. Amino acids: CASSEAGGLNEQFF. The chain recombines TRBV6-4 with TRBJ2-1; 10 positions match TRBD2. The CDR3 is made up of 14 amino acids. Germline CDR1 reads MRHNA; CDR2 reads SNTAGT.

The chain's CDR3 is CASSSSGQNYGYTF. CDR3 nucleotides: TGTGCCAGCAGCTCTTCGGGACAGAACTATGGCTACACCTTC. This chain joins TRBV9 and TRBJ1-2; 7 bases map to TRBD1. The CDR3 is 14 residues long. V shed 4 bases and J 2 bases; nucleotides not matched to a gene: 5. Germline V lookup: CDR1 SGDLS, CDR2 YYNGEE.

The chain employs TRBV6-7 and TRBJ1-5; TRBD1 aligns across 7 bases. TRBV6-7 falls under the ORF class, with uncertain function. This CDR3 is built from 16 residues. Germline trimming cut 0 bases from V and 9 bases from J; bases unmatched to any gene: 11. CDR3 in DNA: TGTGCCAGCAGTTACTCCAACTATGGACAGGACTGGCCCCAGCATTTT. Its translation: CASSYSNYGQDWPQHF.

The chain combines TRBV19 with TRBJ2-3; 11 nucleotides agree with TRBD2. The germline gives CDR1 LNHDA, CDR2 SQIVND (reference sequence). This CDR3 comprises 16 residues. V shed 0 bases and J 4 bases; nucleotides not matched to a gene: 3. DNA for the CDR3: TGTGCCAGTAGTATAGAGGTTAGCGGGGGGGCAGATACGCAGTATTTT. Translated, it gives CASSIEVSGGADTQYF.